This record looks at one TCR beta chain sequence and its context. Its target antigen remains unknown. Base qualities are not provided; no much larger clone lies one nucleotide away. This sample was included in a study of control samples from healthy donors and cancer patients (dated by TCRdb to about 2020). The germline V gene (reference sequence) gives CDR1 as MNHEY and CDR2 as SMNVEV. The germline ends are 6 bases apart after V is trimmed by 0 bases and J by 0 bases. The CDR3 runs 15 amino acids, cysteine and phenylalanine included. The retained sequence is limited to the CDR3, 45 bases, with the frame set at the first base. Receptor libraries were prepared by the immunoSEQ multiplex PCR assay. This immuneACCESS table, as held by TCRdb, lists in-frame sequences with V and J called but not all clones. Of the missing ones, under half trace to an unresolved V gene in checked studies; the others have no known cause. The table for this sample lists 130,000 or so clones; about nine tenths of them were counted only once. The ten largest clones represent 7% to 10% of the sample.

This TCR came from a man aged 40-49 years in good health. Sequencing input: blood. The chain links TRBV27 with TRBJ1-5, and possibly TRBD1, on 6 matching bases. The sequence in DNA is TGTGCCAGCAGTTTATCAGGGGGTAGCAATCAGCCCCAGCATTTT. The resulting protein is CASSLSGGSNQPQHF.